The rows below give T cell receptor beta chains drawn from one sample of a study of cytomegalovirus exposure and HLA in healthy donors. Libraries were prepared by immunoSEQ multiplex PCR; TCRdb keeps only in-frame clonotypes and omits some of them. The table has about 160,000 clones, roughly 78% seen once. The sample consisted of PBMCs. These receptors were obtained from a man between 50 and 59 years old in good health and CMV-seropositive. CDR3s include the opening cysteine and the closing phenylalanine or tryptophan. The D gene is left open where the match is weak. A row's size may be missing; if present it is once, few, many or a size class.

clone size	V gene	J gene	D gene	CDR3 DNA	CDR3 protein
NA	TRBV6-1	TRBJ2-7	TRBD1	TGTGCCACCAACCAAAGGGACAGATCCTACGAGCAGTACTTC	CATNQRDRSYEQYF
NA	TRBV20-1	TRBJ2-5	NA	TGCAGTGCCACTTGGGAGACCCAGTACTTC	CSATWETQYF
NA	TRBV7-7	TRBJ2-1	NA	TGTGCTAGCAGTCAAGGACAGGCCCTGGGGGGTGAGCAGTTCTTC	CASSQGQALGGEQFF
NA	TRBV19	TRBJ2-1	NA	TGTGCCAGTGGTTCGCAGTACAATGAGCAGTTCTTC	CASGSQYNEQFF
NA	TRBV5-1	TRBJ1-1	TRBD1	TGCGCCAGCAGCCTAGGGGGCGCGGGCACTGAAGCTTTCTTT	CASSLGGAGTEAFF
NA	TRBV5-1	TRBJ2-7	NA	TGCGCCAGCAGCTATGGGACTGCCTACGAGCAGTACTTC	CASSYGTAYEQYF
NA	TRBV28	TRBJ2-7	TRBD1	TGTGCCAGCAGTGGCAGTTGGACAGGGCGGGAGCAGTACTTC	CASSGSWTGREQYF
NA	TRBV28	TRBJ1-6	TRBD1	TGTGCCAGCAGTAACCCGACAGGGGGCAATTCACCCCTCCACTTT	CASSNPTGGNSPLHF
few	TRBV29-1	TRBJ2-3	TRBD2	TGCAGCGGTGAACTAGCGGGCACAGATACGCAGTATTTT	CSGELAGTDTQYF
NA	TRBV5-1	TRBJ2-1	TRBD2	TGCGCCAGCAGCCGAGCTAGCGGGAGGGACTCCTACAATGAGCAGTTCTTC	CASSRASGRDSYNEQFF
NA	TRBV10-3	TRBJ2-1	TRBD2	TGTGCCATCAGTGACCCTGGACTAGGTTCGAACAATGAGCAGTTCTTC	CAISDPGLGSNNEQFF
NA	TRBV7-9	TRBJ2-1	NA	TGTGCCAGCAGCTTAAGTGCGTCAGGGAAGCATGAGCAGTTCTTC	CASSLSASGKHEQFF
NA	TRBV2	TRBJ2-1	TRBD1	TGTGCCAGCATAGTGGGACAGGGGGCGGATGAGCAGTTCTTC	CASIVGQGADEQFF
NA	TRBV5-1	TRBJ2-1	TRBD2	TGCGCCAGCACCCGGTGGGGGGGAGACAATGAGCAGTTCTTC	CASTRWGGDNEQFF
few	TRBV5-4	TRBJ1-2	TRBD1	TGTGCCAGCAGCTTGGGACAGGGGGCGGCGGCCGCTGGCTACACCTTC	CASSLGQGAAAAGYTF
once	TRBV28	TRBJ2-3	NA	TGTGCCAGCAGTTTTTCGAGGGAGTCGGATACGCAGTATTTT	CASSFSRESDTQYF
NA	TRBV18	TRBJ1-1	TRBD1	TGTGCCAGCTCACTTCGACAGGGGAGGGACACTGAAGCTTTCTTT	CASSLRQGRDTEAFF
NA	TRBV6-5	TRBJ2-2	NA	TGTGCCAGCAGTTACCGGGGGAACACCGGGGAGCTGTTTTTT	CASSYRGNTGELFF
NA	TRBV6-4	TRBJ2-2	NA	TGTGCCAGCAGTGCGACTAGTTCCGGGGAGCTGTTTTTT	CASSATSSGELFF
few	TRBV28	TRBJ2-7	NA	TGTGCCAGCAGTTTAGGTCAGGGAGGCACCTACGAGCAGTACTTC	CASSLGQGGTYEQYF
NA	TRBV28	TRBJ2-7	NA	TGTGCCAGCAGTTTTACGGGTTCATCCTACGAGCAGTACTTC	CASSFTGSSYEQYF
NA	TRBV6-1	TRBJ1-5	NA	TGTGCCAGCAGTGGGTCGGGGTATAGCAATCAGCCCCAGCATTTT	CASSGSGYSNQPQHF
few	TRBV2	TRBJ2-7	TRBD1	TGTGCCAGCAGGCAGACAGGGGATGGAGAGCAGTACTTC	CASRQTGDGEQYF
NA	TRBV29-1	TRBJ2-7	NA	TGCAGCGTGCAACAGGGTTTCAACGAGCAGTACTTC	CSVQQGFNEQYF
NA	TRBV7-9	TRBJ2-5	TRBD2	TGTTCCAGCAGCTTAACTAGCGGGAGGGAGACCCAGTACTTC	CSSSLTSGRETQYF
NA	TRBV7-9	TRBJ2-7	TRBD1	TGTGCCAGCAGCTTATCAGGGGGCGAGTACTTC	CASSLSGGEYF
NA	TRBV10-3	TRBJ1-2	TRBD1	TGTGCCATCAGGTTGGACAGGGGTTTCGATGGCTACACCTTC	CAIRLDRGFDGYTF
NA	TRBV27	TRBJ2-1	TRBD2	TGTGCCAGCAGTCTAATAGCGGGAGCCTACAATGAGCAGTTCTTC	CASSLIAGAYNEQFF